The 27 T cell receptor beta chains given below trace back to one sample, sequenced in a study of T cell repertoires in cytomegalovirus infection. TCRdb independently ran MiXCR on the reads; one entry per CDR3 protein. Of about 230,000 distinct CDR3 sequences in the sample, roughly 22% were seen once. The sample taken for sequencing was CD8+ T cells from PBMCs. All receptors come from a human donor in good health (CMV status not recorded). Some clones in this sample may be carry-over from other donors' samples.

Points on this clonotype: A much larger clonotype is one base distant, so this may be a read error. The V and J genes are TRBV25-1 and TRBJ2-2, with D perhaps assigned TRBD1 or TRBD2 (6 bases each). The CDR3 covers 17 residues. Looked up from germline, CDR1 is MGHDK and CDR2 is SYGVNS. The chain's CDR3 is CVSSEGGFGGNTGELFF. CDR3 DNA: TGTGTCAGCAGTGAAGGGGGATTCGGGGGGAACACCGGGGAGCTGTTTTTT. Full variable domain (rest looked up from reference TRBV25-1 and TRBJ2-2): EADIYQTPRYLVIGTGKKITLECSQTMGHDKMYWYQQDPGMELHLIHYSYGVNSTEKGDLSSESTVSRIRTEHFPLTLESARPSHTSQYLCVSSEGGFGGNTGELFFGEGSRLTVL.

CDR3 region: CASSLGRAGGYYNEQFF. CDR3 sequence (DNA): TGTGCCAGCAGCTTAGGTCGGGCAGGGGGCTACTACAATGAGCAGTTCTTC. The genes are TRBV11-3 and TRBJ2-1, with 8 bases that match TRBD1. Germline CDR1 SGHNT, CDR2 YENEEA. The J segment lost 3 bases and the V segment lost 1 base, leaving 8 bases of the junction unmatched. The CDR3 consists of 17 residues.

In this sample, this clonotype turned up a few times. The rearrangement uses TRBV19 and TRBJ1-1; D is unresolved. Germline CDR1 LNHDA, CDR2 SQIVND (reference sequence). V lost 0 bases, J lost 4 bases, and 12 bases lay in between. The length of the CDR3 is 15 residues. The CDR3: CASSIDLRGGTEAFF. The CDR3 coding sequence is TGTGCCAGTAGTATAGATCTGCGGGGAGGCACTGAAGCTTTCTTT.

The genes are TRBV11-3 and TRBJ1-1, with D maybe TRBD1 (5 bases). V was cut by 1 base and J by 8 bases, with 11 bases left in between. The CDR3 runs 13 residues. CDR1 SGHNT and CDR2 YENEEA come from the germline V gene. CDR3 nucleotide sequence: TGTGCCAGCAGCTTAGTTGGAGGGGCAGAAGCTTTCTTT. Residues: CASSLVGGAEAFF.

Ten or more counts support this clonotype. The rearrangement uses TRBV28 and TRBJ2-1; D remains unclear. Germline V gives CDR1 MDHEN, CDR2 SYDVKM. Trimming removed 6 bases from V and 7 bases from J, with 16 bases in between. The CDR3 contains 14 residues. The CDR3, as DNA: TGTGCCAGCAGCCCCGGCGTACTACAGAATGAGCAGTTCTTC. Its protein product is CASSPGVLQNEQFF.

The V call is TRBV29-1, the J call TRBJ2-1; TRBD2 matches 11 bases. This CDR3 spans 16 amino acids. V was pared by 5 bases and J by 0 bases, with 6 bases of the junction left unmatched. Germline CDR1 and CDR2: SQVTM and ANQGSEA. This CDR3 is CSVSGTSGSSYNEQFF. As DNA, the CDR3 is TGCAGCGTTTCCGGGACTAGCGGCAGCTCCTACAATGAGCAGTTCTTC.

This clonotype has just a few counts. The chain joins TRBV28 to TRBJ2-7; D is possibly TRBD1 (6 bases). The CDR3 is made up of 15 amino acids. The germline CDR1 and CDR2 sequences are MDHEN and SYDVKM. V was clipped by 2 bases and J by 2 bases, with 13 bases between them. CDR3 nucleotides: TGTGCCAGCAGTTTACGGACAGATACTCCCTACGAGCAGTACTTC. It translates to CASSLRTDTPYEQYF.

CDR3 in amino acids: CASSYGTEYEQYF. CDR3 coding DNA: TGTGCCAGCAGTTACGGGACAGAATACGAGCAGTACTTC. This chain links TRBV6-5 with TRBJ2-7; 7 bases map to TRBD1. V was clipped by 2 bases and J by 4 bases; unmatched bases: 2. This CDR3 contains 13 residues. Germline loops: CDR1 MNHEY, CDR2 SVGAGI.

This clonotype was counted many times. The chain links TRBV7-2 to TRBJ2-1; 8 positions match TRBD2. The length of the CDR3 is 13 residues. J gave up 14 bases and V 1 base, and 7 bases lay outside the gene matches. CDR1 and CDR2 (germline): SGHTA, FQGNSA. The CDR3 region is CASSLEAGGLEFF. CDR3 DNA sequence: TGTGCCAGCAGCTTAGAGGCGGGGGGATTAGAGTTCTTC.

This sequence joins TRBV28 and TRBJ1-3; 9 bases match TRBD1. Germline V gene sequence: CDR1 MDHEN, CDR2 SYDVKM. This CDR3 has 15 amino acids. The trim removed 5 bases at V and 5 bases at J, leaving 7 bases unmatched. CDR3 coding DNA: TGTGCCAGCAGTCTACAGGGGGCAGAAAGAAACACCATATATTTT. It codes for CASSLQGAERNTIYF. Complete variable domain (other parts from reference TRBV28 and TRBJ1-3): DVKVTQSSRYLVKRTGEKVFLECVQDMDHENMFWYRQDPGLGLRLIYFSYDVKMKEKGDIPEGYSVSREKKERFSLILESASTNQTSMYLCASSLQGAERNTIYFGEGSWLTVV.

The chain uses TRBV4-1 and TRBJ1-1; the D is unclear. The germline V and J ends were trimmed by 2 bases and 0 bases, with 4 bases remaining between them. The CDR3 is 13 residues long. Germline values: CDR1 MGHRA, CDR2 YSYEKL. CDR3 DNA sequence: TGCGCCAGCAGCCAAAATATGAACACTGAAGCTTTCTTT. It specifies CASSQNMNTEAFF.

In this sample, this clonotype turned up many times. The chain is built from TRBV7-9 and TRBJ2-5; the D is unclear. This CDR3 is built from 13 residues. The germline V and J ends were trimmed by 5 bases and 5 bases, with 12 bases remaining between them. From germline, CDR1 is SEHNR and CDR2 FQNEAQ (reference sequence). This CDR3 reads CASSPALWETQYF. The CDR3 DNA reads TGTGCCAGCAGCCCGGCTCTCTGGGAGACCCAGTACTTC.

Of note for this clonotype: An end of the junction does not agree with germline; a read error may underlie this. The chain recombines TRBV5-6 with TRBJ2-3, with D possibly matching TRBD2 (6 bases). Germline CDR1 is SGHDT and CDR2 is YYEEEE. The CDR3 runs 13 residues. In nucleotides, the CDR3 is TGCGCCAGCAGCTTGGAGGGTCTGGATACGCAGTATTTT. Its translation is CASSLEGLDTQYF.

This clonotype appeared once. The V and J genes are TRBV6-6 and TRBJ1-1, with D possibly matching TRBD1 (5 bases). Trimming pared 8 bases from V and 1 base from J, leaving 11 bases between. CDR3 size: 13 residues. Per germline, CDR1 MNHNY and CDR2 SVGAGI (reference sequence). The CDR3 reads CASEGQPNTEAFF. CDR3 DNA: TGTGCCAGCGAGGGGCAGCCGAACACTGAAGCTTTCTTT.

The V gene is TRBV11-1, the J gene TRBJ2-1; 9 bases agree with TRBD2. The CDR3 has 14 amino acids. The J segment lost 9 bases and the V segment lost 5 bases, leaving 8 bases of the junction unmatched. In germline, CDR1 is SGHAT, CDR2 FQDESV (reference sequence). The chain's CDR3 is CASSPPGTSSEQFF. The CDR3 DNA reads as TGTGCCAGCAGCCCCCCCGGGACTAGCAGTGAGCAGTTCTTC.

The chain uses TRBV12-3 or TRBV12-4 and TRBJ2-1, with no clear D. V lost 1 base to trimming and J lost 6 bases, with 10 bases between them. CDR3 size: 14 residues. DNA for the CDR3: TGTGCCAGCAGTTTAGGGGTAGGGCCCAATGAGCAGTTCTTC. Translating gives CASSLGVGPNEQFF.

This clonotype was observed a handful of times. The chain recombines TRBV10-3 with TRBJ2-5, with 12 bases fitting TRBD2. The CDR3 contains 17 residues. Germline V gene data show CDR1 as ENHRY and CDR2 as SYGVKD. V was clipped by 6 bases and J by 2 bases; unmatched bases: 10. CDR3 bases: TGTGCCATCAGCGAAGTTCTAGCGGGGGGGGCACAAGAGACCCAGTACTTC. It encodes CAISEVLAGGAQETQYF.

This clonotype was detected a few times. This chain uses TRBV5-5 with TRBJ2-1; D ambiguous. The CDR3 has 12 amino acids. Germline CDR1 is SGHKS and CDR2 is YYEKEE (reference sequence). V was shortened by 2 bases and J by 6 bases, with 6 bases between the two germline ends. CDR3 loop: CASSFSANEQFF. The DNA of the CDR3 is TGTGCCAGCAGCTTCAGCGCCAATGAGCAGTTCTTC. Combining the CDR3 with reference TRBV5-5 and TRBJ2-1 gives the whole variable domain DAGVTQSPTHLIKTRGQQVTLRCSPISGHKSVSWYQQVLGQGPQFIFQYYEKEERGRGNFPDRFSARQFPNYSSELNVNALLLGDSALYLCASSFSANEQFFGPGTRLTVL.

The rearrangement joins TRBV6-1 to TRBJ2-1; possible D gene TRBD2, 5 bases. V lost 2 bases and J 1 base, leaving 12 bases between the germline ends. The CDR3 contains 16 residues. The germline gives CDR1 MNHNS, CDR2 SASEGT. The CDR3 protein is CASSEPLRVSYNEQFF. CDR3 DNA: TGTGCCAGCAGTGAACCCCTGAGGGTGTCCTACAATGAGCAGTTCTTC.

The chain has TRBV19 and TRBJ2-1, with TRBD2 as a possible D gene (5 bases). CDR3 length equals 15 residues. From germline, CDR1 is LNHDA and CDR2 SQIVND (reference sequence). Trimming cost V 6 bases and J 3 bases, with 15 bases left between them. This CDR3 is CASRPSSSYYNEQFF. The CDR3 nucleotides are TGTGCCAGTAGACCCTCTAGCAGCTACTACAATGAGCAGTTCTTC. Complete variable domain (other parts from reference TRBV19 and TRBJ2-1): DGGITQSPKYLFRKEGQNVTLSCEQNLNHDAMYWYRQDPGQGLRLIYYSQIVNDFQKGDIAEGYSVSREKKESFPLTVTSAQKNPTAFYLCASRPSSSYYNEQFFGPGTRLTVL.

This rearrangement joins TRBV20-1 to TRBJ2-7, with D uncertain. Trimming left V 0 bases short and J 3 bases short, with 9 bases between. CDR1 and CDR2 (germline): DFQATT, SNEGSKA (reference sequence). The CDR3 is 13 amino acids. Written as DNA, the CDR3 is TGCAGTGCTAGAGATGGGCAGCACTACGAGCAGTACTTC. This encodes CSARDGQHYEQYF.

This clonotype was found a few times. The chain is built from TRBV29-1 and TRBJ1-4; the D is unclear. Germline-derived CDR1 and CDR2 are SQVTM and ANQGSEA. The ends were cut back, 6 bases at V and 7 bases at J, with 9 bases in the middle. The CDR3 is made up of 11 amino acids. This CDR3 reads CSVEEGEKLFF. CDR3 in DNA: TGCAGCGTGGAGGAGGGTGAAAAACTGTTTTTT.

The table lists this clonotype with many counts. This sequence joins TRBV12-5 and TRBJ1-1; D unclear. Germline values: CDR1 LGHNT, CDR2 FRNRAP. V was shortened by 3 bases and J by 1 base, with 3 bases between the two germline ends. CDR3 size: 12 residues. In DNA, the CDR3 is TGTGCTAGTGGTTTCGGGAACACTGAAGCTTTCTTT. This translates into CASGFGNTEAFF.

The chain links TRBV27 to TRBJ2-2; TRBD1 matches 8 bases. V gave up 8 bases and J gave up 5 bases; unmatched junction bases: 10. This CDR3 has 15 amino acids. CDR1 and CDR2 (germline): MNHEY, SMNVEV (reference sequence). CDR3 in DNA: TGTGCCAGCCAGACAGGGGCTTTGGGAACCGGGGAGCTGTTTTTT. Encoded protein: CASQTGALGTGELFF.

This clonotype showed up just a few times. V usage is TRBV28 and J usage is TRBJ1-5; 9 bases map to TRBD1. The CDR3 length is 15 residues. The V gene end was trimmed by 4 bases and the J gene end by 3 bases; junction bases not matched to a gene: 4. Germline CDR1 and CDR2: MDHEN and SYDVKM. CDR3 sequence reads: CASSWGQGDNQPQHF. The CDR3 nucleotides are TGTGCCAGCAGTTGGGGACAGGGAGACAATCAGCCCCAGCATTTT.

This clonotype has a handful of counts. The CDR3 coding sequence is TGTGCCATCAGTGAGAGCAGCGCGGGGGGCTCCTACAATGAGCAGTTCTTC. It codes for CAISESSAGGSYNEQFF. The chain carries TRBV10-3 and TRBJ2-1; 8 positions agree with TRBD2. The CDR3 has 17 amino acids. From germline, CDR1 is ENHRY and CDR2 SYGVKD. V lost 2 bases to trimming and J lost 0 bases; unmatched junction nucleotides: 6.

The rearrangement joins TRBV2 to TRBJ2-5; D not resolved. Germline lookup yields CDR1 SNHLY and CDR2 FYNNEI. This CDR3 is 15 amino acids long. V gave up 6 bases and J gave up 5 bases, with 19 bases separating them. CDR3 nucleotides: TGTGCCAGCAGGAGGATTTTGGAAAGGCAGGAGACCCAGTACTTC. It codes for CASRRILERQETQYF.